What follows is one T cell receptor (beta chain) and its context. Its antigen is not identified. Time point given: pre-treatment sample, taken before nivolumab and TIL therapy. Tumor tissue came from excised metastases, mostly pleural nodules or supraclavicular lymph nodes. Sequencing used immunoSEQ v3. The table came from immunoSEQ multiplex PCR; TCRdb's copy has only in-frame clones and leaves some out. The table shows 95,000 or so clones, with less than 70% occurring only once. The source of the sample is a study of TIL therapy for anti-PD-1-resistant metastatic lung cancer. Germline values: CDR1 SGHDT, CDR2 YYEEEE. V was trimmed by 1 base and J by 7 bases, leaving 15 bases between them. The CDR3 length is 15 residues. Study conclusions and caveats: TIL cultures after expansion showed higher clonality and lower diversity than baseline tumor (median about 6% vs 30%).

Sequenced here: tumor tissue, sampled at baseline. The sequence was collected from a person between 30 and 80 years old with non-small cell lung cancer. This rearrangement joins TRBV5-6 to TRBJ1-5, with D possibly being TRBD1 (5 bases). CDR3 protein: CASSLYGEGVQPQHF. CDR3 nucleotides: TGTGCCAGCAGCTTGTACGGGGAAGGGGTCCAGCCCCAGCATTTT.